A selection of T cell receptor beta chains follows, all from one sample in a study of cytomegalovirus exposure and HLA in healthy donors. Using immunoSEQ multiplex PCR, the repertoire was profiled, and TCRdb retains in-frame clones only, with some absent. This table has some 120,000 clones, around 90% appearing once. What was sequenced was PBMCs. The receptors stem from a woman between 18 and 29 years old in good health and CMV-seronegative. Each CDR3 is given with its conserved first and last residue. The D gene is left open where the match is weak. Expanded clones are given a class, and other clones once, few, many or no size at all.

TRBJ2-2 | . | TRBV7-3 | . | TGTGCCAGCAGCCCCGGAGGAACCGCGAACACCGGGGAGCTGTTTTTT | CASSPGGTANTGELFF
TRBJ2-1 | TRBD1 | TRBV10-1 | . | TGCGCCAGCAGCCGGGACAGGGGATACAATGAGCAGTTCTTC | CASSRDRGYNEQFF
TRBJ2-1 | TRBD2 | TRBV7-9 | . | TGTGCCAGCAGCTCACCGGGACTAGAATACGGTGAGCAGTTCTTC | CASSSPGLEYGEQFF
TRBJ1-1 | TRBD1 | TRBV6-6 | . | TGTGCCAGTGGAGACAGGGGTGGGGGTACTGAAGCTTTCTTT | CASGDRGGGTEAFF
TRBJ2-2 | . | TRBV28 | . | TGTGCCAGCAGTGGGCGGGGTCGCACCGGGGAGCTGTTTTTT | CASSGRGRTGELFF
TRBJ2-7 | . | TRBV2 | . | TGTGCCAGCAGTGTAGGGACACTTCGTTACGAGCAGTACTTC | CASSVGTLRYEQYF
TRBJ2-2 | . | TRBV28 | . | TGTGCCAGCACCCCTCAGGGCGTCAACACCGGGGAGCTGTTTTTT | CASTPQGVNTGELFF
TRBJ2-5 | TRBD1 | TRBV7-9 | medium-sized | TGTGCCAGCAGCTTAAGGACAGGGGGCCAAGAGACCCAGTACTTC | CASSLRTGGQETQYF
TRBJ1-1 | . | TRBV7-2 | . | TGTGCCAGCAGCGTGGGCCCTAAAGCTTTCTTT | CASSVGPKAFF
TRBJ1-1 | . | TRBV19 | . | TGTGCCAGTAGTATAGAGGGGACAACGACAACTGAAGCTTTCTTT | CASSIEGTTTTEAFF
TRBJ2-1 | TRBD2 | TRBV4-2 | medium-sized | TGTGCCAGCAGCCCCGCACTAGCGGGCGAGGGGGATGAGCAGTTCTTC | CASSPALAGEGDEQFF
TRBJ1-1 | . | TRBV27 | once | TGTGCCAGCAGCTCAGGCAGGATTCGAAACACTGAAGCTTTCTTT | CASSSGRIRNTEAFF
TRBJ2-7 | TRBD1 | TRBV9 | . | TGTGCCAGCAGCGTATCGCGGGACAGGGGAGGCTACGAGCAGTACTTC | CASSVSRDRGGYEQYF